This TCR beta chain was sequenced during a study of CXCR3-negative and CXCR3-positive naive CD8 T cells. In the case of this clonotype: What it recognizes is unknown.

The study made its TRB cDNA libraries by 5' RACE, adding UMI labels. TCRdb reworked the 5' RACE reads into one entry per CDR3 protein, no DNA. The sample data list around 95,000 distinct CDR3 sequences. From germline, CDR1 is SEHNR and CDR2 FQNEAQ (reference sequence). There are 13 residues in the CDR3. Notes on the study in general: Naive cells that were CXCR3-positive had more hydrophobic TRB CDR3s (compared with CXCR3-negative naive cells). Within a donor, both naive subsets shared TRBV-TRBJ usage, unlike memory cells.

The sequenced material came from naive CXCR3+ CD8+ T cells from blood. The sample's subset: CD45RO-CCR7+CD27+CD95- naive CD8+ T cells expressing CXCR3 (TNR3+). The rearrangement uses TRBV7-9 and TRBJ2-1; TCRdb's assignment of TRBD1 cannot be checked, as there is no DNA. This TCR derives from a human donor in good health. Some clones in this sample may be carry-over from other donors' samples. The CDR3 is CASSGGQFNEQFF.